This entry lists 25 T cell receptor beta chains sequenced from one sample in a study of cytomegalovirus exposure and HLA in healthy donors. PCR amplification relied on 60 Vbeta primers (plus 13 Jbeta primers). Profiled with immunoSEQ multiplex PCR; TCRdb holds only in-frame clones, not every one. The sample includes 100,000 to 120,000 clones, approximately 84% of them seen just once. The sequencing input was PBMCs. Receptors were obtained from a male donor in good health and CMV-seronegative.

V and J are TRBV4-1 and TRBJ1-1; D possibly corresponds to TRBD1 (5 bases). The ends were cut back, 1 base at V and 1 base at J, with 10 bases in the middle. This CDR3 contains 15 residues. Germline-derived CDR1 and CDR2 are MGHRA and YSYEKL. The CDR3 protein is CASSQGVGQNTEAFF. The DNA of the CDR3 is TGCGCCAGCAGCCAAGGGGTCGGACAGAACACTGAAGCTTTCTTT.

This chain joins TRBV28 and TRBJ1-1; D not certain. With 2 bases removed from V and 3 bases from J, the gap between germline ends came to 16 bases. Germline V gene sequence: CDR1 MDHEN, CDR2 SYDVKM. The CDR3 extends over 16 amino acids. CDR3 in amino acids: CASSLGGFRRYTEAFF. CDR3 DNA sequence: TGTGCCAGCAGTTTAGGAGGATTCCGCAGGTACACTGAAGCTTTCTTT.

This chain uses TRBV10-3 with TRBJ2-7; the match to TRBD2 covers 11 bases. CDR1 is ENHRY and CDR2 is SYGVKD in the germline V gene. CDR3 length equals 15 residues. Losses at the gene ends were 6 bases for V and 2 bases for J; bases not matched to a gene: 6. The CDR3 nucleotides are TGTGCCATCAGCGCTACGACTAGCGGGACCTACGAGCAGTACTTC. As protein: CAISATTSGTYEQYF.

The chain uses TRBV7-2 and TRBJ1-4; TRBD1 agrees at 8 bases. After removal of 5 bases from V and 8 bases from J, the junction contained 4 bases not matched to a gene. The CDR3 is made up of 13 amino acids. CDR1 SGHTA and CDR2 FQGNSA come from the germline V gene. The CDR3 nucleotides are TGTGCCAGCAGCCCAGCAGGGGGCGAAAAACTGTTTTTT. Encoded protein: CASSPAGGEKLFF.

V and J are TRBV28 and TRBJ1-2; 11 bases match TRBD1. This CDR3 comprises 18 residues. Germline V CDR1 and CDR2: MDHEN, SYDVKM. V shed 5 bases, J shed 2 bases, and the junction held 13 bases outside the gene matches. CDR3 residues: CASSPPGQGGLGNYGYTF. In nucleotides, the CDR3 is TGTGCCAGCAGTCCTCCGGGACAGGGGGGCCTAGGCAACTATGGCTACACCTTC.

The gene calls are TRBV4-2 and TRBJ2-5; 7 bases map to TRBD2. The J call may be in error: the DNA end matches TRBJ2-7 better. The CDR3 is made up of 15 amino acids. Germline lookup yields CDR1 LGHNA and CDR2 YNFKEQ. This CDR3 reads CASSGRDRGDYEQYF. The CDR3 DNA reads TGTGCCAGCAGCGGCCGGGACCGGGGGGACTACGAGCAGTACTTC.

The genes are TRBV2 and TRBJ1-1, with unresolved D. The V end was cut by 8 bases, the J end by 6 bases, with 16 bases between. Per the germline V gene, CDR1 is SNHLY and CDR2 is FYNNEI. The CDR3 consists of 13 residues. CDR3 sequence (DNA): TGTGCCAGCGCGCTGGAAGCTAGCGCTGAAGCTTTCTTT. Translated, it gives CASALEASAEAFF.

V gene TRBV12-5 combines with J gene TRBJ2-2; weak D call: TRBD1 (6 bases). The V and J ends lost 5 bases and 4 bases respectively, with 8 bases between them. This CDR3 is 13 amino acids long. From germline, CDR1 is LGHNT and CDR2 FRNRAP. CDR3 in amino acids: CASGLGGTGELFF. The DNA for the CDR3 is TGTGCTAGTGGTCTAGGGGGCACCGGGGAGCTGTTTTTT.

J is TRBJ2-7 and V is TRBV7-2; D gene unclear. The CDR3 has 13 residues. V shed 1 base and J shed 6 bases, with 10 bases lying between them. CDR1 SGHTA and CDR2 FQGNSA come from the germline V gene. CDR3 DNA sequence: TGTGCCAGCAGCTTAGTCGGTCGCGGCGAGCAGTACTTC. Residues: CASSLVGRGEQYF.

In DNA, the CDR3 is TGTGCCAGCAGCGTGAGTTCGGAGGTCTACAATGAGCAGTTCTTC. Translation gives CASSVSSEVYNEQFF. The gene calls are TRBV9 and TRBJ2-1, with D maybe TRBD2 (5 bases). CDR1 SGDLS and CDR2 YYNGEE come from the germline V gene. Trimming removed 2 bases from V and 3 bases from J, with 12 bases in between. The CDR3 has 15 residues.

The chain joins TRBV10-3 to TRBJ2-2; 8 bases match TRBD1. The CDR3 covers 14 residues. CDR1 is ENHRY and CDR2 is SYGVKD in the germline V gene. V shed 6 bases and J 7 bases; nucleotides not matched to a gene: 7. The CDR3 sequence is CAIRKDRAGGELFF. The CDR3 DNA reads TGTGCCATCAGGAAGGACAGGGCGGGCGGGGAGCTGTTTTTT.

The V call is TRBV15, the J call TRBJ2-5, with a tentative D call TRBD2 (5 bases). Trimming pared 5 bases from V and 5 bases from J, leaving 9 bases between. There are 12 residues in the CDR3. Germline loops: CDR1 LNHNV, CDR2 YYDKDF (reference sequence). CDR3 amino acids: CATSPRGETQYF. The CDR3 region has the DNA TGTGCCACCAGCCCTCGAGGGGAGACCCAGTACTTC. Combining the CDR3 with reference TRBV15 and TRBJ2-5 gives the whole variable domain DAMVIQNPRYQVTQFGKPVTLSCSQTLNHNVMYWYQQKSSQAPKLLFHYYDKDFNNEADTPDNFQSRRPNTSFCFLDIRSPGLGDTAMYLCATSPRGETQYFGPGTRLLVL.

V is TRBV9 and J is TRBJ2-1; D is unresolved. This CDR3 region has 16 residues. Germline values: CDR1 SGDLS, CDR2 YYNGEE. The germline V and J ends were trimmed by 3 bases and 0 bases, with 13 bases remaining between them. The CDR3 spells CASSGDVSFSYNEQFF. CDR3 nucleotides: TGTGCCAGCAGCGGAGACGTTAGCTTCTCCTACAATGAGCAGTTCTTC.

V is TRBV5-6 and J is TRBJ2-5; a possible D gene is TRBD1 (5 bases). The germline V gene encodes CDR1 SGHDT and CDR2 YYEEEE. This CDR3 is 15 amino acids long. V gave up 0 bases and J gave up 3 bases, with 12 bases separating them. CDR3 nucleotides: TGTGCCAGCAGCTTGGTTTCGACAGTCGAAGAGACCCAGTACTTC. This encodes CASSLVSTVEETQYF.

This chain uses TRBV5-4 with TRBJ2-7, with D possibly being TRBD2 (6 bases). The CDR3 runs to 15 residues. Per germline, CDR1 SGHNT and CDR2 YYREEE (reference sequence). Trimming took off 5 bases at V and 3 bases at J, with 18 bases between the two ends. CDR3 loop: CASSRSGTYLYEQYF. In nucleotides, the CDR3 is TGTGCCAGCAGTCGTTCCGGGACTTATCTCTACGAGCAGTACTTC.

CDR3 protein: CASSLTGTGAYNEQFF. In DNA, the CDR3 is TGTGCCAGCAGCCTCACCGGGACAGGGGCCTACAATGAGCAGTTCTTC. J is TRBJ2-1 and V is TRBV7-2; 10 bases map to TRBD1. Germline-derived CDR1 and CDR2 are SGHTA and FQGNSA. V was clipped by 5 bases and J by 2 bases; unmatched bases: 6. The CDR3 is 16 residues long.

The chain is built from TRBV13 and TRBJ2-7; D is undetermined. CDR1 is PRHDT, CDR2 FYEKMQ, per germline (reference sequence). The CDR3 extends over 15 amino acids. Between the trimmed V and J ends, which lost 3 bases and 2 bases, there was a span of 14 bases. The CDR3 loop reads CASSLTGGETYEQYF. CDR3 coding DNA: TGTGCCAGCAGCTTGACTGGCGGAGAGACCTACGAGCAGTACTTC. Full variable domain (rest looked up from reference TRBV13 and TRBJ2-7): AAGVIQSPRHLIKEKRETATLKCYPIPRHDTVYWYQQGPGQDPQFLISFYEKMQSDKGSIPDRFSAQQFSDYHSELNMSSLELGDSALYFCASSLTGGETYEQYFGPGTRLTVT.

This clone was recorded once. Here the CDR3 DNA reads TGTGCCAGCAGCGTAGACGCGGTTAACTATGGCTACACCTTC. This codes for CASSVDAVNYGYTF. V gene TRBV9 combines with J gene TRBJ1-2; D remains unclear. CDR1 is SGDLS and CDR2 is YYNGEE in the germline V gene. CDR3 length: 14 amino acids. Trimming shortened V by 0 bases and J by 1 base, and 7 bases separated the two germline ends. Full variable domain (remainder filled in from reference TRBV9 and TRBJ1-2): DSGVTQTPKHLITATGQRVTLRCSPRSGDLSVYWYQQSLDQGLQFLIQYYNGEERAKGNILERFSAQQFPDLHSELNLSSLELGDSALYFCASSVDAVNYGYTFGSGTRLTVV.

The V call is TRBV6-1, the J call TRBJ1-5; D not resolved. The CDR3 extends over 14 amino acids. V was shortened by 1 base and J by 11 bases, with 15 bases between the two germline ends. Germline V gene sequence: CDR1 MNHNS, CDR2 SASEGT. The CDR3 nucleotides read TGTGCCAGCAGTGAAGAGATGGGGAGCTCGACCCAGCATTTT. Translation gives CASSEEMGSSTQHF.

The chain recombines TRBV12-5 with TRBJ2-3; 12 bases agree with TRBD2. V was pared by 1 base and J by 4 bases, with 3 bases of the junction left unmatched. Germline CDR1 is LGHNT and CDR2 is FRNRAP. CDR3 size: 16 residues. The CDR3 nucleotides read TGTGCTAGTGGTTTGGGACTAGCGGGAGTCTCAGATACGCAGTATTTT. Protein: CASGLGLAGVSDTQYF.

DNA for the CDR3: TGTGCCAGCAGCGTACAGGGGGACACAACTAATGAAAAACTGTTTTTT. Translation gives CASSVQGDTTNEKLFF. The gene calls are TRBV7-3 and TRBJ1-4; 8 bases fit TRBD1. The V segment lost 5 bases and the J segment 0 bases; nucleotides outside the gene matches: 5. Germline V gene lookup returns CDR1 SGHTA and CDR2 FQGTGA. The length of the CDR3 is 16 residues.

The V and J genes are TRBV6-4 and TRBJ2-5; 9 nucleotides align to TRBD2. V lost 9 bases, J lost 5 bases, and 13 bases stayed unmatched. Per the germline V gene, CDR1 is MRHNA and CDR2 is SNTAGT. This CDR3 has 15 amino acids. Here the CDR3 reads CARRAGGRAGETQYF. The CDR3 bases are TGTGCCAGACGAGCGGGCGGGAGGGCCGGGGAGACCCAGTACTTC.

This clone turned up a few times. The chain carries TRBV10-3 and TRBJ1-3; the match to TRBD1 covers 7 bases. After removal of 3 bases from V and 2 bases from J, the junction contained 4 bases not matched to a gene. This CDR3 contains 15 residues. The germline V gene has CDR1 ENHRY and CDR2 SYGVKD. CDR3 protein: CAISDLGQTGNTIYF. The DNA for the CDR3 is TGTGCCATCAGTGATCTGGGACAGACTGGAAACACCATATATTTT.

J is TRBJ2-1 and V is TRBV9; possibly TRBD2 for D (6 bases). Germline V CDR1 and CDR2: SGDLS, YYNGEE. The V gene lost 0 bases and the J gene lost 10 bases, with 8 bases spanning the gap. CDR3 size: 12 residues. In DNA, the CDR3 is TGTGCCAGCAGCGTAGGTGGGGGGGAGCAGTTCTTC. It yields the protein CASSVGGGEQFF.

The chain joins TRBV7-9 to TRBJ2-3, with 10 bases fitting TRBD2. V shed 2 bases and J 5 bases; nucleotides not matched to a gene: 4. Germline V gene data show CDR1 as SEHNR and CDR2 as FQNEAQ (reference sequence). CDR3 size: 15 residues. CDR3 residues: CASSLPSGRGDTQYF. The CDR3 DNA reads TGTGCCAGCAGCTTACCTAGCGGGAGAGGAGATACGCAGTATTTT.